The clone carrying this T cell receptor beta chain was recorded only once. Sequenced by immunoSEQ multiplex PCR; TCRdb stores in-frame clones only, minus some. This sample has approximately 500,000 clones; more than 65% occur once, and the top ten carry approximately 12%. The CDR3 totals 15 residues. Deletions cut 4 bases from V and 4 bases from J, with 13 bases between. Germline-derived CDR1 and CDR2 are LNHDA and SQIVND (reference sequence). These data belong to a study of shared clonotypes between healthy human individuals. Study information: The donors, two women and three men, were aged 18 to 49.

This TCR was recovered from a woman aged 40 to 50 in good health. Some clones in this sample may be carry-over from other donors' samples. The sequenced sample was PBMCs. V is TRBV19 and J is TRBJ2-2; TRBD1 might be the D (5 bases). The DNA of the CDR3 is TGTGCCAGTAGTAATCGACAGACTGGCACCGGGGAGCTGTTTTTT. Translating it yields CASSNRQTGTGELFF. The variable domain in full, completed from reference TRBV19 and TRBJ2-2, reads DGGITQSPKYLFRKEGQNVTLSCEQNLNHDAMYWYRQDPGQGLRLIYYSQIVNDFQKGDIAEGYSVSREKKESFPLTVTSAQKNPTAFYLCASSNRQTGTGELFFGEGSRLTVL.